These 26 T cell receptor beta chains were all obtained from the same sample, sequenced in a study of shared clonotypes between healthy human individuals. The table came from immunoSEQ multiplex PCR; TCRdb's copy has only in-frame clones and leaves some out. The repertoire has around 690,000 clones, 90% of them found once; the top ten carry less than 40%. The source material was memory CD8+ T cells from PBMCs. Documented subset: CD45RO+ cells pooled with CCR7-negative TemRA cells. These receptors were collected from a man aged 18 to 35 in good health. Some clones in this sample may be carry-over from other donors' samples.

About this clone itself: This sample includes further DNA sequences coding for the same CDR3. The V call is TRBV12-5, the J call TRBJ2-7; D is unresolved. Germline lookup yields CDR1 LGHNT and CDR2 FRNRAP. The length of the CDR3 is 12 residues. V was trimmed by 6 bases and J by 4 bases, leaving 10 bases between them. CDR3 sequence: CASGLDPYEQYF. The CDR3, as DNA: TGTGCTAGTGGCCTCGACCCGTACGAGCAGTACTTC.

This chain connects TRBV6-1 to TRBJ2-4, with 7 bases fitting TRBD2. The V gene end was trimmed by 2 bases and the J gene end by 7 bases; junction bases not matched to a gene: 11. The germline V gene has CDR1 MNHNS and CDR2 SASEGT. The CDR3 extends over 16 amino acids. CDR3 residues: CASSENIQAGFNIQYF. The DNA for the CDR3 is TGTGCCAGCAGTGAAAATATCCAAGCGGGGTTCAACATTCAGTACTTC.

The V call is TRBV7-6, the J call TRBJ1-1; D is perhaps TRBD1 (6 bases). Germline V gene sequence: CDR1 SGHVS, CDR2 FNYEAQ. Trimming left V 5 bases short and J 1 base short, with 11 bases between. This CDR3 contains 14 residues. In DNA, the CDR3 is TGTGCCAGCAGCCCCGGACAGTCGAACACTGAAGCTTTCTTT. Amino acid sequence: CASSPGQSNTEAFF.

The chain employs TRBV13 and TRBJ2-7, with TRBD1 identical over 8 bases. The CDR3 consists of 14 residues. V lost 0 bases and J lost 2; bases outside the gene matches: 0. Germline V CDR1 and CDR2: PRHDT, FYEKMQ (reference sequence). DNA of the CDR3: TGTGCCAGCAGCTTAGGCAGGGGGCCCTACGAGCAGTACTTC. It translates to CASSLGRGPYEQYF.

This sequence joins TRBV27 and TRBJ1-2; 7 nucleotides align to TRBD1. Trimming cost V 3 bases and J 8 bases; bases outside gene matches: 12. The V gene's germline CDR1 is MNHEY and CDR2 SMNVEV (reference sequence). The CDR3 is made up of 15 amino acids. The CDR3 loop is CASSFRFGQGGGYTF. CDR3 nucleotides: TGTGCCAGCAGTTTTCGGTTCGGGCAGGGGGGCGGCTACACCTTC.

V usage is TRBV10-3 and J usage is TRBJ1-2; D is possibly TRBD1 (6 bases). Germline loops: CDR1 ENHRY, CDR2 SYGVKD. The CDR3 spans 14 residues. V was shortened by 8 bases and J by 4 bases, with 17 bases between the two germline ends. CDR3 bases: TGTGCCATCGGTTTGGACAGCTCAGGCTATGGCTACACCTTC. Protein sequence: CAIGLDSSGYGYTF.

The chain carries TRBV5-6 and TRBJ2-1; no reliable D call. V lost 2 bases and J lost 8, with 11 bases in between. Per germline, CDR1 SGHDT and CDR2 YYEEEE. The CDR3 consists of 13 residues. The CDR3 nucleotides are TGTGCCAGCAGCTTTCTGATGGGCGATGAGCAGTTCTTC. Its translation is CASSFLMGDEQFF.

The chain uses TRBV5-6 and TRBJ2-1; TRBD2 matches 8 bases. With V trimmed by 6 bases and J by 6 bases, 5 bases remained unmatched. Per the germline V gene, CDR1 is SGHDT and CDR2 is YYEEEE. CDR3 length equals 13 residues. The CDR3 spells CASTIGGGNEQFF. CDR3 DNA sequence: TGTGCCAGCACCATCGGGGGGGGCAATGAGCAGTTCTTC. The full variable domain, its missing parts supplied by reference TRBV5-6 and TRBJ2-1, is DAGVTQSPTHLIKTRGQQVTLRCSPKSGHDTVSWYQQALGQGPQFIFQYYEEEERQRGNFPDRFSGHQFPNYSSELNVNALLLGDSALYLCASTIGGGNEQFFGPGTRLTVL.

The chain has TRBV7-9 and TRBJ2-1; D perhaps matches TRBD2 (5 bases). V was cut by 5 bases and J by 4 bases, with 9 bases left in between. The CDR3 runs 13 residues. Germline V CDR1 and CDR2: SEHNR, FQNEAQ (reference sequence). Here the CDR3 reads CASSHGLYNEQFF. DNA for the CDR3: TGTGCCAGCAGCCATGGACTGTACAATGAGCAGTTCTTC. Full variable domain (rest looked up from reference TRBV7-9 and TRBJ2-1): DTGVSQNPRHKITKRGQNVTFRCDPISEHNRLYWYRQTLGQGPEFLTYFQNEAQLEKSRLLSDRFSAERPKGSFSTLEIQRTEQGDSAMYLCASSHGLYNEQFFGPGTRLTVL.

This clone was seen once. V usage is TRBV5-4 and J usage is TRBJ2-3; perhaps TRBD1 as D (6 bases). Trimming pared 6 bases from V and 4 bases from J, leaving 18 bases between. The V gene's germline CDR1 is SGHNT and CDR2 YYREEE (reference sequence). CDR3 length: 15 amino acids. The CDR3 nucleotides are TGTGCCAGCACTTGGGGGACAACTCCACCAGATACGCAGTATTTT. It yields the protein CASTWGTTPPDTQYF. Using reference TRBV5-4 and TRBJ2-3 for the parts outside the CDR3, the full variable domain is ETGVTQSPTHLIKTRGQQVTLRCSSQSGHNTVSWYQQALGQGPQFIFQYYREEENGRGNFPPRFSGLQFPNYSSELNVNALELDDSALYLCASTWGTTPPDTQYFGPGTRLTVL.

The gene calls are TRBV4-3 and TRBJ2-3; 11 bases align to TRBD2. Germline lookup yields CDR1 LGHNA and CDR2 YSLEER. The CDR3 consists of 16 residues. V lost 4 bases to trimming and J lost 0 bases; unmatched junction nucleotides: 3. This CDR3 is CASSLRLAGSTDTQYF. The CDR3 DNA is TGCGCCAGCAGCCTACGACTAGCGGGAAGCACAGATACGCAGTATTTT.

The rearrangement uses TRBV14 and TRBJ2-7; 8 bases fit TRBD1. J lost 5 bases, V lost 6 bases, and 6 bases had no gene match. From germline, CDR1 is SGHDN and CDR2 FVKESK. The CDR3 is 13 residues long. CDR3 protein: CASRRTGFNEQYF. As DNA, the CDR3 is TGTGCCAGCAGACGGACAGGGTTTAACGAGCAGTACTTC.

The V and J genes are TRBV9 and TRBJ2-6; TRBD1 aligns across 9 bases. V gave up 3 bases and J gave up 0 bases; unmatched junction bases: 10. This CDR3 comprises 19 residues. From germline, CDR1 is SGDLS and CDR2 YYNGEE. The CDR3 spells CASSASRDRVISGANVLTF. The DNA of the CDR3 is TGTGCCAGCAGCGCGTCCCGGGACAGGGTAATCTCTGGGGCCAACGTCCTGACTTTC. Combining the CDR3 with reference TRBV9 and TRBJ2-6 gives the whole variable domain DSGVTQTPKHLITATGQRVTLRCSPRSGDLSVYWYQQSLDQGLQFLIQYYNGEERAKGNILERFSAQQFPDLHSELNLSSLELGDSALYFCASSASRDRVISGANVLTFGAGSRLTVL.

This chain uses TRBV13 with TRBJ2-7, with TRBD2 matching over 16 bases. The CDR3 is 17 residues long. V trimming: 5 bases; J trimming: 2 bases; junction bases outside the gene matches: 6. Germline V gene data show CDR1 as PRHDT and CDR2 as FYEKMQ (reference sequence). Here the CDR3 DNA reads TGTGCCAGCAGCCCTTTAGGGACTAGCGGGAGGGCCTACGAGCAGTACTTC. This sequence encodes CASSPLGTSGRAYEQYF.

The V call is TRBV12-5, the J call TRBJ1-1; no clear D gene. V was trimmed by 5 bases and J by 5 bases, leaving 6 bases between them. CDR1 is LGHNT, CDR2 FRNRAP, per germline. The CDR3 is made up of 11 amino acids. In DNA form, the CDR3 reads TGTGCTAGTGGTACCGGGACTGAAGCTTTCTTT. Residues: CASGTGTEAFF.

The CDR3 DNA follows: TGTGCCAGCAGCAAACCGGGACAGGGAGGTGTCACTGAAGCTTTCTTT. This gives the protein CASSKPGQGGVTEAFF. The V call is TRBV21-1, the J call TRBJ1-1; TRBD1 is the table's D call, not checked against the DNA. TRBV21-1 is termed a pseudogene. This CDR3 comprises 16 residues.

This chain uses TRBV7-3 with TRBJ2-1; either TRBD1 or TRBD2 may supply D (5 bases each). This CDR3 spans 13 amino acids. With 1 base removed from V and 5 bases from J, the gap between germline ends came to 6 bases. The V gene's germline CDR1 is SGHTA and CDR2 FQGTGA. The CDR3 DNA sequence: TGTGCCAGCAGCTTAATGGGACACAATGAGCAGTTCTTC. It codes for CASSLMGHNEQFF.

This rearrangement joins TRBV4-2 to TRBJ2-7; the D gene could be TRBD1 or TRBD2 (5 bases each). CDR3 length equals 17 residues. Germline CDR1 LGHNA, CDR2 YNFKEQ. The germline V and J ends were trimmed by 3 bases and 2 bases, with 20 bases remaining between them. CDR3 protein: CASSQEPSGLYPYEQYF. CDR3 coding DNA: TGTGCCAGCAGCCAGGAACCCTCGGGGCTTTACCCCTACGAGCAGTACTTC.

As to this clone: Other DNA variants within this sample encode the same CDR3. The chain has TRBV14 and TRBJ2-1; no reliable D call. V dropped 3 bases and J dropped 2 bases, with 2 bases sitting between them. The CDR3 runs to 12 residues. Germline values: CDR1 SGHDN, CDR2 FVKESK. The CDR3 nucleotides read TGTGCCAGCAGCCAGGCCTACAATGAGCAGTTCTTC. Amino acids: CASSQAYNEQFF.

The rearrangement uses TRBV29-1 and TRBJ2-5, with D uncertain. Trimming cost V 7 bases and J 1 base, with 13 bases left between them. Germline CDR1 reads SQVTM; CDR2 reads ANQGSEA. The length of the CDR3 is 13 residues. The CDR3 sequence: CSGWWGFQETQYF. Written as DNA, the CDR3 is TGCAGCGGGTGGTGGGGTTTCCAAGAGACCCAGTACTTC. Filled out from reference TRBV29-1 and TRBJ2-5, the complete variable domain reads SAVISQKPSRDICQRGTSLTIQCQVDSQVTMMFWYRQQPGQSLTLIATANQGSEATYESGFVIDKFPISRPNLTFSTLTVSNMSPEDSSIYLCSGWWGFQETQYFGPGTRLLVL.

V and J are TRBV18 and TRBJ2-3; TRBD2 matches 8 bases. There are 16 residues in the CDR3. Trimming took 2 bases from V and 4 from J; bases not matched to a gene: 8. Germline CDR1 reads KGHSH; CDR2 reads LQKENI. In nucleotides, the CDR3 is TGTGCCAGCTCACCAATGAGCGGGAGTTCTGCAGATACGCAGTATTTT. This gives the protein CASSPMSGSSADTQYF.

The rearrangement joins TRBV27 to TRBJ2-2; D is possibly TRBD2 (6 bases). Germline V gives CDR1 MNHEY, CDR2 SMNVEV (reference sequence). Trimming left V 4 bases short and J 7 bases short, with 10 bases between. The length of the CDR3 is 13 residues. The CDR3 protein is CASSSLAIGELFF. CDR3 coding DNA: TGTGCCAGCAGTTCCCTAGCGATCGGGGAGCTGTTTTTT.

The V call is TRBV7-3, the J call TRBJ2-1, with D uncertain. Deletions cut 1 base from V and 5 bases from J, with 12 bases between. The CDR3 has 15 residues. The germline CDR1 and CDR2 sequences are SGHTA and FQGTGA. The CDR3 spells CASSLSFGSDNEQFF. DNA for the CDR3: TGTGCCAGCAGCTTAAGTTTCGGTTCGGACAATGAGCAGTTCTTC.

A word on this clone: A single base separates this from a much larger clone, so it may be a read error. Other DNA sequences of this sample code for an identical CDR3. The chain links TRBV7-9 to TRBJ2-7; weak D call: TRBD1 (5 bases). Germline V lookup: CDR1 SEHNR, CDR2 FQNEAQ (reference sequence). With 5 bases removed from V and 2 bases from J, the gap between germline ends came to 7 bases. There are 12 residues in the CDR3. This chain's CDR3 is CASSLGAYEQYF. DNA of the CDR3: TGTGCCAGCAGCCTAGGGGCCTACGAGCAGTACTTC.

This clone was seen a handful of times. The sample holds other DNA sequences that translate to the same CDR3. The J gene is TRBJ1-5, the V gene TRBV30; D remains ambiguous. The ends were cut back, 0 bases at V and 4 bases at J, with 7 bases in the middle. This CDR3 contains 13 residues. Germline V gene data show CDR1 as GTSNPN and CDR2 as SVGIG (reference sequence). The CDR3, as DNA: TGTGCCTGGAGTGTAGGACCTAATCAGCCCCAGCATTTT. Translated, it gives CAWSVGPNQPQHF.

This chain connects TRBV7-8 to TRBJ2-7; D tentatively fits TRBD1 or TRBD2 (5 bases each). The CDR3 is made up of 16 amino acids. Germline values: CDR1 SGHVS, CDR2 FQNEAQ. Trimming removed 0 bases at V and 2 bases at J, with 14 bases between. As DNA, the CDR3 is TGTGCCAGCAGCTTAGCCGCTGGGGACGGGCCCTACGAGCAGTACTTC. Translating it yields CASSLAAGDGPYEQYF.